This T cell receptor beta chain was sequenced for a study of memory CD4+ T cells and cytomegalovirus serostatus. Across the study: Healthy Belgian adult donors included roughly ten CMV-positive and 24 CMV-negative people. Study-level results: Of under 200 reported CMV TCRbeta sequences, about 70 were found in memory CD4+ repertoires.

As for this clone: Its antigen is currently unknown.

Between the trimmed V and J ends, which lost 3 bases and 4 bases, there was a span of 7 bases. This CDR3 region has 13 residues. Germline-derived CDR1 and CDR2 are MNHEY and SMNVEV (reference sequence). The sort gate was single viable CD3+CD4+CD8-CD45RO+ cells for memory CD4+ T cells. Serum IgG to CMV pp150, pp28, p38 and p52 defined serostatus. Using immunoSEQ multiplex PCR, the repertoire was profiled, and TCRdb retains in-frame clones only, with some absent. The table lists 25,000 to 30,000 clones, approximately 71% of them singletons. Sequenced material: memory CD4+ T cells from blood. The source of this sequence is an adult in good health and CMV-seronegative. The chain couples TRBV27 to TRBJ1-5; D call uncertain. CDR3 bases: TGTGCCAGCAGTTTCGTTGGGAATCAGCCCCAGCATTTT. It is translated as CASSFVGNQPQHF.